Sequencing of this TCR beta chain was carried out in a study of blood T cell repertoires in COVID-19. Whole-study context: Acute and convalescent COVID-19 specimens originated in the United States, Italy and Spain. T cells, B-cell-depleted T cells, or PBMCs supplied cDNA or gDNA.

Source study methods: Scientists estimated how many nucleated cells there were by amplifying reference gene primers. Data came from immunoSEQ multiplex PCR; TCRdb stores just in-frame clones and leaves some out. The V and J calls and the clone size are those of that table, but D and trimming were determined from the DNA. The table lists around 100,000 clones, over 70% of them singletons. Sequences were obtained from peripheral blood. This sequence was found in a human donor in a cohort sampled during active or convalescent COVID-19.

The chain's CDR3 is CASSSPRSLNEAFF. CDR3 bases: TGTGCCAGCAGTTCCCCGAGGAGCCTTAATGAAGCTTTCTTT. This sequence joins TRBV6-5 and TRBJ1-1, with D unclear. Germline V CDR1 and CDR2: MNHEY, SVGAGI. The CDR3 is 14 residues long. Trimming pared 4 bases from V and 7 bases from J, leaving 16 bases between.